What follows are 9 T cell receptor beta chains derived from one specimen sequenced in a study of beta chain features in type 1 diabetes. Study-wide results and caveats: In all four CD4+ subsets, TCRB CDR3 length was significantly, moderately reduced in type 1 diabetes.

Their cognate antigens are unknown. The study reverse transcribed the entire isolated RNA, so it sequenced expressed TCRB transcripts. TCRdb's table, derived via immunoSEQ multiplex PCR, lists solely in-frame clones and lacks some. The sample has about 160,000 clones, approximately 8.1% seen once; the top ten hold roughly 1%. Specimen: central memory CD4+ T cells from blood. These receptors all come from a woman between 35 and 50 years old with type 1 diabetes.

The sample holds many counts of this clone. The V and J genes are TRBV28 and TRBJ1-5; TRBD1 is a possible D gene (5 bases). CDR3 length equals 14 residues. Germline V gene sequence: CDR1 MDHEN, CDR2 SYDVKM. Trimming removed 0 bases from V and 7 bases from J, with 10 bases in between. The CDR3 nucleotides read TGTGCCAGCAGTTTATGGGGGCCCCGCCAGCCCCAGCATTTT. It yields the protein CASSLWGPRQPQHF.

The J gene is TRBJ1-1, the V gene TRBV9; TRBD1 might be the D (5 bases). V dropped 5 bases and J dropped 4 bases, with 18 bases sitting between them. This CDR3 has 15 amino acids. Germline CDR1 and CDR2: SGDLS and YYNGEE. Written as DNA, the CDR3 is TGTGCCAGCAGTTTGGCGGCGGGGGACGGCACTGAAGCTTTCTTT. Protein product: CASSLAAGDGTEAFF.

This clone was seen a handful of times. The chain uses TRBV11-1 and TRBJ2-7; a possible D gene is TRBD1 (6 bases). The CDR3 spans 14 residues. V was clipped by 5 bases and J by 5 bases, with 16 bases between them. Germline CDR1 reads SGHAT; CDR2 reads FQDESV (reference sequence). CDR3 DNA: TGTGCCAGCAGCCGAGATGGGGGCTTGGACGAGCAGTACTTC. Residues: CASSRDGGLDEQYF.

This clone was seen a handful of times. The V gene is TRBV27, the J gene TRBJ1-1; no clear D. The CDR3 is 14 amino acids. The V gene lost 3 bases and the J gene lost 4 bases, with 12 bases spanning the gap. The germline V gene encodes CDR1 MNHEY and CDR2 SMNVEV (reference sequence). The CDR3 region has the DNA TGTGCCAGCAGTTTCTCCCTGCCGGGCACTGAAGCTTTCTTT. This gives the protein CASSFSLPGTEAFF.

Many counts were recorded for this clone. This chain links TRBV19 with TRBJ2-2; D is uncertain. This CDR3 has 13 residues. Germline V CDR1 and CDR2: LNHDA, SQIVND (reference sequence). Trimming left V 4 bases short and J 6 bases short, with 9 bases between. The CDR3 is CASSSIRAGELFF. The CDR3 coding sequence is TGTGCCAGTAGTAGTATCCGCGCCGGGGAGCTGTTTTTT.

The sample holds a few counts of this clone. This chain joins TRBV9 and TRBJ2-5; 7 bases line up with TRBD1. Trimming at V came to 0 bases and at J to 1 base, leaving 6 bases not matched to a gene. CDR3 size: 16 residues. The germline V gene encodes CDR1 SGDLS and CDR2 YYNGEE. The chain's CDR3 is CASSVASGTVQETQYF. The CDR3 nucleotides are TGTGCCAGCAGCGTAGCCTCCGGGACAGTCCAAGAGACCCAGTACTTC.

This chain links TRBV2 with TRBJ2-1; tentatively, D is TRBD1 (5 bases). With 3 bases removed from V and 9 bases from J, the gap between germline ends came to 12 bases. CDR3 length equals 13 residues. Germline V gene lookup returns CDR1 SNHLY and CDR2 FYNNEI. CDR3 protein: CASSEGPGLEQFF. In DNA, the CDR3 is TGTGCCAGCAGTGAGGGGCCAGGTCTTGAGCAGTTCTTC.

This clone was recorded at least ten times. The genes are TRBV5-6 and TRBJ2-5; possible D gene TRBD1, 6 bases. Germline CDR1 reads SGHDT; CDR2 reads YYEEEE. This CDR3 has 14 residues. V was cut by 4 bases and J by 3 bases, with 13 bases left in between. The CDR3 region has the DNA TGTGCCAGCAGCCCGGCGGACAGCGAAGAGACCCAGTACTTC. Its protein product is CASSPADSEETQYF.

The V gene is TRBV28, the J gene TRBJ2-5; 9 bases are a match to TRBD2. Unmatched junction bases numbered 5, after V lost 4 bases and J lost 5 bases. Germline CDR1 MDHEN, CDR2 SYDVKM. This CDR3 region has 14 residues. The CDR3 loop reads CASSWRGGAETQYF. The CDR3 bases are TGTGCCAGCAGTTGGCGGGGGGGGGCGGAGACCCAGTACTTC. The full variable domain, completed using reference TRBV28 and TRBJ2-5, is DVKVTQSSRYLVKRTGEKVFLECVQDMDHENMFWYRQDPGLGLRLIYFSYDVKMKEKGDIPEGYSVSREKKERFSLILESASTNQTSMYLCASSWRGGAETQYFGPGTRLLVL.